This T cell receptor (beta chain) was recovered during a study of blood T cell repertoires in COVID-19. The overall study: T cells, B-cell-depleted T cells, or PBMCs provided the cDNA or gDNA that served as material.

Method: immunoSEQ multiplex PCR; TCRdb's copy keeps in-frame clones and lacks some. The data contain approximately 26,000 clones, around 90% of them singletons. The ends lost 3 bases at V and 9 bases at J; junction bases unmatched: 12. In germline, CDR1 is LNHNV, CDR2 YYDKDF (reference sequence). This CDR3 contains 16 residues. Sequencing used peripheral blood. The receptor comes from a human donor in a cohort sampled during active COVID-19. The donor label of this sample is uncertain. This chain connects TRBV15 to TRBJ2-1; 9 bases align to TRBD1. The CDR3 is CATSRWRQGERREQFF. Written as DNA, the CDR3 is TGTGCCACCAGCAGGTGGAGACAGGGGGAACGGCGTGAGCAGTTCTTC.